This T cell receptor beta chain was identified during a study of tissue T cells after allogeneic stem cell transplantation. This CDR3 has 13 amino acids. V lost 5 bases and J lost 0, with 7 bases in between. The germline CDR1 and CDR2 sequences are FNHDT and SITEND (reference sequence). A note on this clone: As yet, its antigen is unknown. Gene names follow the mouse nomenclature. The CDR3 end is not reached by the read, which stops 1 residue before it; the germline J gene fills it in.

General study results and limits: Some tissue clones might be persisting host cells; their alloreactivity or antigen specificity was not determined. Across patients, clones rarely overlapped, yet motif clusters were shared tissue-specifically.

Assay used: immunoSEQ multiplex PCR; TCRdb lists only in-frame clones, some missing. The sample lists roughly 50,000 clones, nearly 75% occurring once. Sequencing was performed on sorted cells pooled from one or two spleens. The sequence derives from a pool of C57BL/6 mice in good health. The gene calls are TRBV19 and TRBJ2-3, with D maybe TRBD1 (6 bases). CDR3 residues: CASRQGSAETLYF. The sequenced CDR3 bases are TGTGCCAGCAGGCAGGGGAGTGCAGAAACGCTGTAT.